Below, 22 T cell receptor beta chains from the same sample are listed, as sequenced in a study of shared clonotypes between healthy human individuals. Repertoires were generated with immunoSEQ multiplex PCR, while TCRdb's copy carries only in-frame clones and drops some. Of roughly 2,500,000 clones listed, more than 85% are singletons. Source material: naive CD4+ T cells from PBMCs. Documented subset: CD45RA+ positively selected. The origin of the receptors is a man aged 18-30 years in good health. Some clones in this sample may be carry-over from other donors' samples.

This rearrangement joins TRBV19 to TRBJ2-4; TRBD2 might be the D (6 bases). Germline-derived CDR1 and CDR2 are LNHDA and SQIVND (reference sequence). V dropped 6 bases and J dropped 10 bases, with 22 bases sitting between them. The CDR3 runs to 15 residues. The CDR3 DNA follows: TGTGCCAGTAGCCCCTACGGGACTCCGCTGCTGATTCAGTACTTC. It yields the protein CASSPYGTPLLIQYF.

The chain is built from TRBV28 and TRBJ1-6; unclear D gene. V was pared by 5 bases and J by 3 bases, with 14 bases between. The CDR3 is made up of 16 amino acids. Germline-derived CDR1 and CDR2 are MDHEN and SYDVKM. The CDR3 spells CASSIRMRYYNSPLHF. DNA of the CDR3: TGTGCCAGCAGTATCCGGATGCGCTACTATAATTCACCCCTCCACTTT.

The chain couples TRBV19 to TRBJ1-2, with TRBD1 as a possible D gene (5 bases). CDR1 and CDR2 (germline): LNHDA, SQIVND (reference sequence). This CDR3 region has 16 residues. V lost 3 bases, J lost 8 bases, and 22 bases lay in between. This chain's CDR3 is CASSMQQVFTRGGYTF. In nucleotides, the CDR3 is TGTGCCAGTAGTATGCAACAGGTCTTCACTAGGGGAGGCTACACCTTC.

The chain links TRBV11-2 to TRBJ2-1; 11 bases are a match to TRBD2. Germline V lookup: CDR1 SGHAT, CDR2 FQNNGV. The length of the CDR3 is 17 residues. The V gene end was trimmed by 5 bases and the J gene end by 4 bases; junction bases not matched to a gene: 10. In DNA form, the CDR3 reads TGTGCCAGCAGCAGGAGTTCCGGGACTAGCGGTTACAATGAGCAGTTCTTC. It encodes CASSRSSGTSGYNEQFF.

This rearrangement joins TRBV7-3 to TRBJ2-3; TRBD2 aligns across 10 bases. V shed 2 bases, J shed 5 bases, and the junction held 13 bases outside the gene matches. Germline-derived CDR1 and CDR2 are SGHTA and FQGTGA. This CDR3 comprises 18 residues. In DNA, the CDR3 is TGTGCCAGCAGCTTACCCGGTCTAGCGGGAGACGTTGAAGATACGCAGTATTTT. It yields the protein CASSLPGLAGDVEDTQYF. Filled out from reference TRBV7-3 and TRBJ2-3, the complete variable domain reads GAGVSQTPSNKVTEKGKYVELRCDPISGHTALYWYRQSLGQGPEFLIYFQGTGAADDSGLPNDRFFAVRPEGSVSTLKIQRTERGDSAVYLCASSLPGLAGDVEDTQYFGPGTRLTVL.

The CDR3 region is CASSLGQGGSYEQYF. The CDR3 region has the DNA TGCGCCAGCAGCTTGGGACAGGGAGGTTCCTACGAGCAGTACTTC. The chain carries TRBV5-1 and TRBJ2-7; TRBD1 is a possible D gene (7 bases). Trimming left V 0 bases short and J 1 base short, with 11 bases between. The CDR3 sequence is 15 residues long. CDR1 SGHRS and CDR2 YFSETQ come from the germline V gene.

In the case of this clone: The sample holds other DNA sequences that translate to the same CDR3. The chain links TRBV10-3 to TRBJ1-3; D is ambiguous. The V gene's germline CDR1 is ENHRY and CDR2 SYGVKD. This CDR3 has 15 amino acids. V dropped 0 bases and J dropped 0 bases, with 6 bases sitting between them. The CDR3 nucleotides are TGTGCCATCAGTGAGTCGAGAGTCTCTGGAAACACCATATATTTT. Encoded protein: CAISESRVSGNTIYF.

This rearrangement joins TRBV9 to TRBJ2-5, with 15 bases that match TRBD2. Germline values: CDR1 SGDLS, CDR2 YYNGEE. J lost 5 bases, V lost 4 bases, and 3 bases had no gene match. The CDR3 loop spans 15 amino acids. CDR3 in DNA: TGTGCCAGCAGCCTCGGGACTAGCGGGAGGGAGACCCAGTACTTC. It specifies CASSLGTSGRETQYF.

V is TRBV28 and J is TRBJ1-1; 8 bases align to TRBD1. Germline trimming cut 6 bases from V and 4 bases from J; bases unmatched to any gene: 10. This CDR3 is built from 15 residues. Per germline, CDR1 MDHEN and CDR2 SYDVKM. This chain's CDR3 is CASRGTTGAFTEAFF. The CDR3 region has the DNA TGTGCCAGCAGGGGGACGACAGGGGCATTCACTGAAGCTTTCTTT. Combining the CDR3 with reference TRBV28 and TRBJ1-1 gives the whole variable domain DVKVTQSSRYLVKRTGEKVFLECVQDMDHENMFWYRQDPGLGLRLIYFSYDVKMKEKGDIPEGYSVSREKKERFSLILESASTNQTSMYLCASRGTTGAFTEAFFGQGTRLTVV.

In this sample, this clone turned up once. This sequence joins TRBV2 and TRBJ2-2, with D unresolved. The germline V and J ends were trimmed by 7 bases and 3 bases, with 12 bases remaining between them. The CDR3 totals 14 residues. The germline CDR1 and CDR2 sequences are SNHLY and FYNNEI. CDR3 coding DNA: TGTGCCAGCAACGAAGACCGAGACACCGGGGAGCTGTTTTTT. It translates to CASNEDRDTGELFF.

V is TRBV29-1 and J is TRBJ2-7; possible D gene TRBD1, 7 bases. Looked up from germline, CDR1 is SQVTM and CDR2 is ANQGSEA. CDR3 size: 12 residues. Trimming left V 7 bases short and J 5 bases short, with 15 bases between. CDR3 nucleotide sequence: TGCAGCGGGCGAACCAGGGGGGACGAGCAGTACTTC. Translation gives CSGRTRGDEQYF.

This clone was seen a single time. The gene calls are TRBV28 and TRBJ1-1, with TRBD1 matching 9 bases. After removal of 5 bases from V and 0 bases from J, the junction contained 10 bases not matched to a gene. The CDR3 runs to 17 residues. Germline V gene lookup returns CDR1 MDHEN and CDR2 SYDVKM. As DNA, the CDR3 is TGTGCCAGCAGTGTCGGGGGGACAGGGTGGGTGAACACTGAAGCTTTCTTT. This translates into CASSVGGTGWVNTEAFF.

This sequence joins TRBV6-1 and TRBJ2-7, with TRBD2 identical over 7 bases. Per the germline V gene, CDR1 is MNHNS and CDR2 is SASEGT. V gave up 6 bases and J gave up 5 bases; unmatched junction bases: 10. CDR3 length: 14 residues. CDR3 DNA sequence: TGTGCCAGCAGCCCTAGCGGACGAACGGACGAGCAGTACTTC. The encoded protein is CASSPSGRTDEQYF.

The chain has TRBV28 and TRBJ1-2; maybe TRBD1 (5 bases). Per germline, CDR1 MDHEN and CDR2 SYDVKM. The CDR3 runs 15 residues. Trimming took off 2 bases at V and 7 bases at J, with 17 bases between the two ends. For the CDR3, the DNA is TGTGCCAGCAGTTTAGGCGCGGACACCGGTCGTGGCTACACCTTC. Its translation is CASSLGADTGRGYTF.

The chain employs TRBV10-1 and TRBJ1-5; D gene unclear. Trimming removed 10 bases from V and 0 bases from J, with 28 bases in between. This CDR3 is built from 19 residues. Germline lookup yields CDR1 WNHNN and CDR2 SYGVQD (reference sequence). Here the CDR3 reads CANGPKESRAHYSNQPQHF. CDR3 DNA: TGCGCCAACGGGCCTAAGGAGTCCCGGGCGCACTATAGCAATCAGCCCCAGCATTTT.

CDR3 DNA: TGTGCTAGTGGTTTGGTAGCTTCCCCAGGGGCGCAGACCTATGGCTACACCTTC. Its protein is CASGLVASPGAQTYGYTF. The chain has TRBV12-5 and TRBJ1-2; D may be TRBD1 (6 bases). Trimming stripped 0 bases from V and 4 bases from J, with 21 bases between. Per the germline V gene, CDR1 is LGHNT and CDR2 is FRNRAP. The CDR3 spans 18 residues.

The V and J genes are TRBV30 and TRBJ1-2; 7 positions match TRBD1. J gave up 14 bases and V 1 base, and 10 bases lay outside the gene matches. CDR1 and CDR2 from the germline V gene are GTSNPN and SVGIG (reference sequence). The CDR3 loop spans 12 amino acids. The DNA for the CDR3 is TGTGCCTGGAGTGAAGGCAGGGGGGAGCTGACCTTC. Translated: CAWSEGRGELTF.

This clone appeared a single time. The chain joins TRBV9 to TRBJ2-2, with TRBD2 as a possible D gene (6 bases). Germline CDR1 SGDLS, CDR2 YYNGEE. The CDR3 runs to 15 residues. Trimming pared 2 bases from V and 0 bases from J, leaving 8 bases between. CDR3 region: CASSVGLSNTGELFF. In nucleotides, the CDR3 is TGTGCCAGCAGCGTGGGACTCTCGAACACCGGGGAGCTGTTTTTT.

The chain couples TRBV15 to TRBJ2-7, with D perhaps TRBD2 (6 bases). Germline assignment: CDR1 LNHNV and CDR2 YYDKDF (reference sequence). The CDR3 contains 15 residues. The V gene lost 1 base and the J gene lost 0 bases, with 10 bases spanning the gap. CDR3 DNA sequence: TGTGCCACCAGCAGAGGGGGGAGGTCCTCCTACGAGCAGTACTTC. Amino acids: CATSRGGRSSYEQYF.

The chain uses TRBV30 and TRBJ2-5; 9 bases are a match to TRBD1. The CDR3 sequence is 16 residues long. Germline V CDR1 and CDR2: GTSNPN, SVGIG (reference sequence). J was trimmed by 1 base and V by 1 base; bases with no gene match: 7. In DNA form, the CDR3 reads TGTGCCTGGAGTGGGGGACAGGGCCGCTCCCAAGAGACCCAGTACTTC. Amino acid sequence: CAWSGGQGRSQETQYF.

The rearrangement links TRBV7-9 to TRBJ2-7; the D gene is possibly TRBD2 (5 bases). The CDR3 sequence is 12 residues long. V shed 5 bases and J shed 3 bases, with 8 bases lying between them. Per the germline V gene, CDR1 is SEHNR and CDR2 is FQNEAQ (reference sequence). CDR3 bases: TGTGCCAGCAGCACTACTAGCTACGAGCAGTACTTC. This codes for CASSTTSYEQYF.

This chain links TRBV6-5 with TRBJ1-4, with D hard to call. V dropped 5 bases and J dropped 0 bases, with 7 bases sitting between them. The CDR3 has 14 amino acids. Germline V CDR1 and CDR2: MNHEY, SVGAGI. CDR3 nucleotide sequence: TGTGCCAGCAGTCCGCTTGCAACTAATGAAAAACTGTTTTTT. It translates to CASSPLATNEKLFF.